This T cell receptor beta chain was sequenced in a study of OX40 agonist ivuxolimab in advanced cancers. This CDR3 region has 16 residues. V was cut by 4 bases and J by 1 base, with 16 bases left in between. Germline lookup yields CDR1 SGHVS and CDR2 FQNEAQ. Method: immunoSEQ multiplex PCR; TCRdb's copy keeps in-frame clones and lacks some. The sample includes 55,000 to 75,000 clones, 80% to 90% of them seen just once. This chain links TRBV7-8 with TRBJ1-2; tentative D call: TRBD1 (6 bases). The receptor's source is an adult with an advanced solid tumor such as melanoma, head and neck, liver or kidney cancer. This specimen consisted of CD4+ or CD8+ T cells sorted from blood, obtained in a trial of the OX40 agonist ivuxolimab. The CDR3, as DNA: TGTGCCAGCAGCTCGGGACACCTGCGGGATAACTATGGCTACACCTTC. It encodes CASSSGHLRDNYGYTF.